This T cell receptor (beta chain) was obtained from a study of T cells in Graves' hyperthyroidism and ophthalmopathy (dated by TCRdb to between 2018 and 2020). Context from the whole study: Peripheral blood was sampled at the time of initial diagnosis, prior to any treatment. To identify distinguishing TCR V-J signatures, a discovery cohort of around 100 patients was used, comprising some 43 with Graves' ophthalmopathy and 55 to 65 with stable Graves' hyperthyroidism. Whether ophthalmopathy could be predicted prospectively was tested in an independent validation cohort made up of some 20 hyperthyroidism patients plus 17 patients who later progressed to ophthalmopathy. The roughly 94 discovery patients were randomly split 7:3 into training and test sets. In about 6 Graves' hyperthyroidism patients, the study also compared T-cell repertoires from thyroid tissue with T-cell repertoires from blood. Following sampling, methimazole starting at 30 mg daily was given to hyperthyroidism patients, and high-dose intravenous methylprednisolone was given to ophthalmopathy patients. According to the paper, TCR Vbeta CDR3 sequencing was carried out on 135 peripheral blood samples, which came from fewer than 50 ophthalmopathy, 80 or so hyperthyroidism and approximately 17 progressor patients. The full study reports these points: In cross-validation, a model built on a 13 V-J signature told ophthalmopathy apart from stable hyperthyroidism with approximately 90% sensitivity and about 81% specificity, and in testing the same model reached 80%/75%. Most expanded thyroid clonotypes (frequency above 0.001) were also detected in blood, suggesting blood repertoires may reflect thyroid immune responses. Sample size was not statistically predetermined, and blinding of investigators to group allocation was not performed. During validation, the model predicted progression to ophthalmopathy a median of about 6.3 months ahead of onset, with around 65% sensitivity and about 72% specificity.

The germline V gene specifies MNHNS as CDR1 and SASEGT as CDR2. From cysteine to phenylalanine, the CDR3 is 14 amino acids long. The only DNA kept is the CDR3, 42 bases in frame from the first base. TCR beta CDR3 regions were amplified from RNA transcripts. The TCR CDR3 was subjected to a first round of RT-PCR using the HTBI primer set and the Qiagen OneStep RT-PCR kit. Libraries were constructed in a second round of multiplex PCR, after which size selection and purification were carried out. Sequencing of the libraries was done on an Illumina HiSeq2000 using paired-end 100 bp reads. The paper's data handling went like this. SOAPnuke was used to process the raw data, removing reads that contained adapters or uncalled bases, had a mean Phred below 15, or lacked an exact match to the constant primer or identifier. High-quality paired reads were merged with COPE v1.2.5, and unique nucleotide sequences were defined as clonotypes. Clonotypes were aligned to IMGT TRBV, TRBD and TRBJ reference segments using MiTCR v1.1. Analysis was restricted to V-J combinations with a frequency above 0.0001, which covered about 99% of repertoires. A TCS score was defined as the ratio of F50 (clonal expansion) to E x V (chaos), with BLOSUM62-based TCRdist applied between CDR3 peptides within each V-J. Welch's t-statistics and random forest reduced 450 to 600 V-J features to 10 to 15, which were used in a naive Bayes classifier (R e1071). TCRdb cleaned the public reads at Q25 with fastp, built clones with MiXCR and kept in-frame beta chains. Each CDR3 protein gets just one entry, which takes the most common genes and DNA from the rows behind it. These V and J calls are TCRdb output, not the study's own analysis. Across this sample there are more than 650,000 distinct CDR3 sequences, with roughly 15% seen only once. Roughly a tenth of the sample belongs to the ten largest clones.

For this clonotype: Its cognate antigen has yet to be identified. Compared with germline, one end of the junction differs, possibly owing to a read error.

Graves' hyperthyroidism was defined as stable when no progression to ophthalmopathy occurred over 18 months of follow-up. Hyperthyroidism patients were aged 18 to 65 years and newly diagnosed, with disease duration of less than 2 months. Patients with uncontrolled infections, other autoimmune diseases, pregnancy or lactation were excluded. Diagnoses relied on clinical symptoms, serum thyroxine and TRAb, thyroid ultrasound and orbital computed tomography. PBMCs were separated from roughly 9.6 ml of fresh peripheral blood using Ficoll-Paque density gradient centrifugation. Trizol reagent was used to extract total RNA, and RNA quality was then checked on an Agilent 2100 Bioanalyzer.

The sequence derives from a woman between 18 and 29 years old with Graves' hyperthyroidism. The chain was built from TRBV6-1 and TRBJ2-1; 8 junctional bases match TRBD2. What was sequenced was blood. The CDR3 region: CTSSSGLVGGEQFF. The sequence in DNA is TGTACCAGCAGTTCGGGACTAGTTGGAGGTGAGCAGTTCTTC.